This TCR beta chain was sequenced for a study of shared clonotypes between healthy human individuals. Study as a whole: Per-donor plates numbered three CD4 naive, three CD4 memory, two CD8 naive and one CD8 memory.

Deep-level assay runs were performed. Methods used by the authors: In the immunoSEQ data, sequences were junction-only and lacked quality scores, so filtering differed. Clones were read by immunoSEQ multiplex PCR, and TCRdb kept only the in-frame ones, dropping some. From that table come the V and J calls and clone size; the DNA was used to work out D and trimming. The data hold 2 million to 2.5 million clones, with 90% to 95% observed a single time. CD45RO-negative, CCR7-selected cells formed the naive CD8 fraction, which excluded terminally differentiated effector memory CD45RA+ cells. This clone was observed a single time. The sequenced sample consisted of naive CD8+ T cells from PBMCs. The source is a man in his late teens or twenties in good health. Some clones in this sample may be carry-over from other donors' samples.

The CDR3 here is CASSLGAGSRTEAFF. As DNA, the CDR3 is TGTGCCAGCAGCTTGGGGGCGGGGTCGAGAACTGAAGCTTTCTTT. The genes are TRBV7-6 and TRBJ1-1; D might be TRBD1 (6 bases). There are 15 residues in the CDR3. Trimming removed 3 bases at V and 5 bases at J, with 16 bases between. Germline CDR1 is SGHVS and CDR2 is FNYEAQ.